The 27 T cell receptor beta chains in this list originate from one sample, sequenced in a study of blood T cell repertoires in COVID-19 (TCRdb year 2020). Library creation used the immunoSEQ multiplex PCR assay. What TCRdb holds here is the immuneACCESS table cut down to in-frame rearrangements. Part of the clones is not present; checked against another copy, under half of the missing clones reflect an unresolved V gene, and the others are unexplained. This sample holds about 140,000 clones; approximately 84% were observed only once. Jointly, the top ten make up roughly 4.5% of the sample. The specimen sequenced was peripheral blood. These receptors came from a human donor in a cohort sampled during active COVID-19.

The V gene is TRBV15, the J gene TRBJ2-5, with 16 bases lining up with TRBD2. This CDR3 region has 18 residues. The trim removed 1 base at V and 5 bases at J, leaving 7 bases unmatched. CDR1 and CDR2 (germline): LNHNV, YYDKDF (reference sequence). The CDR3 nucleotides read TGTGCCACCAGCAGAGCGGGACTAGCGGGAGGGCGGAGGGAGACCCAGTACTTC. Amino acid sequence: CATSRAGLAGGRRETQYF.

The chain uses TRBV28 and TRBJ2-7; D not resolved. Germline loops: CDR1 MDHEN, CDR2 SYDVKM. This CDR3 comprises 11 residues. V was clipped by 8 bases and J by 5 bases, with 10 bases between them. Here the CDR3 reads CASELRHEQYF. The CDR3 region has the DNA TGTGCCAGCGAATTGAGGCACGAGCAGTACTTC.

On this clone itself: Different DNA sequences within this sample yield the same CDR3. The V call is TRBV29-1, the J call TRBJ1-2; no firm D call. The CDR3 runs 12 residues. The V gene's germline CDR1 is SQVTM and CDR2 ANQGSEA. The V and J ends lost 4 bases and 2 bases respectively, with 8 bases between them. The CDR3 sequence: CSVVAGNYGYTF. CDR3 sequence (DNA): TGCAGCGTTGTGGCGGGAAACTATGGCTACACCTTC. Using reference TRBV29-1 and TRBJ1-2 for the parts outside the CDR3, the full variable domain is SAVISQKPSRDICQRGTSLTIQCQVDSQVTMMFWYRQQPGQSLTLIATANQGSEATYESGFVIDKFPISRPNLTFSTLTVSNMSPEDSSIYLCSVVAGNYGYTFGSGTRLTVV.

This chain joins TRBV23-1 and TRBJ1-5; 7 bases fit TRBD1. TRBV23-1 is an ORF; its function is uncertain. J gave up 2 bases and V 6 bases, and 16 bases lay outside the gene matches. The CDR3 has 18 amino acids. The CDR3 sequence: CASSPQMGPGGCNQPQHF. For the CDR3, the DNA is TGCGCCAGCAGCCCCCAGATGGGGCCAGGGGGTTGCAATCAGCCCCAGCATTTT.

This clone came up a few times. V is TRBV7-6 and J is TRBJ2-2; 7 bases map to TRBD2. V shed 0 bases, J shed 7 bases, and the junction held 2 bases outside the gene matches. This CDR3 contains 14 residues. Germline CDR1 reads SGHVS; CDR2 reads FNYEAQ. For the CDR3, the DNA is TGTGCCAGCAGCTTAGCAGGGACTATCGGGGAGCTGTTTTTT. Protein sequence: CASSLAGTIGELFF.

This clone was seen a single time. This sequence joins TRBV11-2 and TRBJ1-2; 8 bases match TRBD1. From germline, CDR1 is SGHAT and CDR2 FQNNGV. V was pared by 5 bases and J by 6 bases, with 11 bases of the junction left unmatched. The CDR3 has 15 residues. The CDR3 DNA follows: TGTGCCAGCAGCGGTGGACAGGGAGGATGGGATGGCTACACCTTC. Translation gives CASSGGQGGWDGYTF.

The table lists this clone with a count of one. The rearrangement links TRBV2 to TRBJ1-2; TRBD1 might be the D (6 bases). The CDR3 has 14 residues. Between the trimmed V and J ends, which lost 2 bases and 4 bases, there was a span of 11 bases. In germline, CDR1 is SNHLY, CDR2 FYNNEI. The DNA for the CDR3 is TGTGCCAGCAGTGAATCAGGGGCTGGCTATGGCTACACCTTC. This encodes CASSESGAGYGYTF.

The rearrangement uses TRBV5-1 and TRBJ2-2, with TRBD1 as a possible D gene (7 bases). Germline CDR1 reads SGHRS; CDR2 reads YFSETQ. This CDR3 spans 15 amino acids. V was shortened by 4 bases and J by 5 bases, with 15 bases between the two germline ends. CDR3 protein: CASSTTGRRTGELFF. DNA of the CDR3: TGCGCCAGCAGCACGACAGGGAGGAGAACCGGGGAGCTGTTTTTT.

The J gene is TRBJ2-1, the V gene TRBV20-1; D gene ambiguous. Germline V gene data show CDR1 as DFQATT and CDR2 as SNEGSKA (reference sequence). Trimming took 2 bases from V and 4 from J, leaving 3 bases between them. This CDR3 has 11 residues. DNA of the CDR3: TGCAGTGCTAGACTGTACAATGAGCAGTTCTTC. Protein product: CSARLYNEQFF.

Only a few counts were recorded for this clone. The chain links TRBV29-1 to TRBJ2-3; D perhaps matches TRBD1 (5 bases). Looked up from germline, CDR1 is SQVTM and CDR2 is ANQGSEA. The CDR3 has 13 residues. Between the trimmed V and J ends, which lost 2 bases and 6 bases, there was a span of 12 bases. CDR3 protein: CSVEPHHRDTQYF. The DNA for the CDR3 is TGCAGCGTTGAACCTCATCACAGGGATACGCAGTATTTT.

This clone was detected once. DNA of the CDR3: TGTGCCAGCAGCAAAGAAGGACAGTATAATGAAAAACTGTTTTTT. Translation gives CASSKEGQYNEKLFF. The rearrangement joins TRBV7-8 to TRBJ1-4, with D maybe TRBD1 (6 bases). CDR1 is SGHVS, CDR2 FQNEAQ, per germline. The CDR3 has 15 residues. Trimming took off 5 bases at V and 4 bases at J, with 14 bases between the two ends.

The chain employs TRBV27 and TRBJ2-3; D is possibly TRBD1 (5 bases). The CDR3 totals 13 residues. Germline CDR1 MNHEY, CDR2 SMNVEV (reference sequence). V lost 7 bases to trimming and J lost 1 base, with 9 bases between them. The CDR3 sequence is CASNPRGTDTQYF. For the CDR3, the DNA is TGTGCCAGCAACCCCAGGGGCACAGATACGCAGTATTTT.

As regards this clone: This sample includes further DNA sequences coding for the same CDR3. V gene TRBV9 combines with J gene TRBJ2-3; D gene unclear. The germline V gene has CDR1 SGDLS and CDR2 YYNGEE. V was trimmed by 0 bases and J by 1 base, leaving 9 bases between them. The CDR3 is made up of 15 amino acids. Here the CDR3 reads CASSVVGSGTDTQYF. The CDR3 region has the DNA TGTGCCAGCAGCGTAGTTGGCAGTGGCACAGATACGCAGTATTTT.

A single count supports this clone. This sequence joins TRBV27 and TRBJ1-2, with D possibly being TRBD1 (6 bases). Trimming took 8 bases from V and 2 from J, leaving 21 bases between them. The germline CDR1 and CDR2 sequences are MNHEY and SMNVEV (reference sequence). This CDR3 has 16 residues. CDR3 bases: TGTGCCAGCTCGAAACAGGGTCGGGGTTGGAACTATGGCTACACCTTC. Protein product: CASSKQGRGWNYGYTF.

V and J are TRBV19 and TRBJ1-1, with 8 bases lining up with TRBD1. Trimming cost V 0 bases and J 5 bases; bases outside gene matches: 5. Germline CDR1 LNHDA, CDR2 SQIVND (reference sequence). The CDR3 has 15 residues. CDR3 residues: CASSIDQNRGTEAFF. The CDR3 DNA is TGTGCCAGTAGTATAGACCAAAACAGGGGGACTGAAGCTTTCTTT.

The CDR3 spells CASSKDRGPYNEQFF. CDR3 DNA sequence: TGTGCCAGCAGCAAAGACAGGGGGCCCTACAATGAGCAGTTCTTC. This chain links TRBV7-2 with TRBJ2-1, with TRBD1 identical over 10 bases. Germline V gene sequence: CDR1 SGHTA, CDR2 FQGNSA. The CDR3 totals 15 residues. The V gene end was trimmed by 5 bases and the J gene end by 2 bases; junction bases not matched to a gene: 3.

The rearrangement uses TRBV23-1 and TRBJ2-7; 13 nucleotides match TRBD2. TRBV23-1 belongs to the ORF category, with a function that is uncertain. This CDR3 contains 20 residues. Trimming removed 3 bases from V and 0 bases from J; junction bases left unmatched: 14. CDR3 amino acids: CASSHQWTSGGPCPSYEQYF. The CDR3 nucleotides read TGCGCCAGCAGTCACCAGTGGACTAGCGGGGGCCCTTGCCCCTCCTACGAGCAGTACTTC.

This clone occurred a few times. The V and J genes are TRBV21-1 and TRBJ1-3; no check of the table's D call, TRBD1, against the DNA was made. TRBV21-1 is an annotated pseudogene. The CDR3 totals 14 residues. CDR3 residues: CVRSRACSGNTIYF. The CDR3 DNA sequence: TGTGTTCGTAGCAGGGCCTGCTCTGGAAACACCATATATTTT.

The chain carries TRBV27 and TRBJ2-6; 13 nucleotides agree with TRBD2. The CDR3 runs 20 residues. V trimming: 5 bases; J trimming: 0 bases; junction bases outside the gene matches: 10. From germline, CDR1 is MNHEY and CDR2 SMNVEV (reference sequence). As DNA, the CDR3 is TGTGCCAGCAGTGGATGGACTAGCGGGGGTGTTGCCTCTGGGGCCAACGTCCTGACTTTC. Amino acids: CASSGWTSGGVASGANVLTF.

The chain employs TRBV19 and TRBJ2-5, with 13 bases lining up with TRBD2. CDR3 length: 15 amino acids. V dropped 3 bases and J dropped 3; count of bases not matched to a gene: 1. Germline CDR1 and CDR2: LNHDA and SQIVND (reference sequence). CDR3 region: CASSIGLAGEETQYF. CDR3 in DNA: TGTGCCAGTAGTATCGGACTAGCGGGGGAAGAGACCCAGTACTTC.

The genes are TRBV24-1 and TRBJ2-3; 8 bases align to TRBD2. Trimming cost V 4 bases and J 4 bases; bases outside gene matches: 6. The CDR3 covers 15 residues. CDR1 and CDR2 (germline): KGHDR, SFDVKD. CDR3 amino acids: CATSESGGYPDTQYF. CDR3 DNA sequence: TGTGCCACCAGTGAAAGCGGGGGCTATCCAGATACGCAGTATTTT.

The V and J genes are TRBV2 and TRBJ1-5; 8 nucleotides agree with TRBD1. Germline V gives CDR1 SNHLY, CDR2 FYNNEI. This CDR3 has 16 amino acids. The V gene end was trimmed by 4 bases and the J gene end by 2 bases; junction bases not matched to a gene: 7. The chain's CDR3 is CASSVQGQAGNQPQHF. DNA for the CDR3: TGTGCCAGCAGTGTTCAGGGACAGGCGGGCAATCAGCCCCAGCATTTT.

The V gene is TRBV11-3, the J gene TRBJ2-1; D may be TRBD1 (6 bases). V gave up 8 bases and J gave up 4 bases, with 12 bases separating them. The germline V gene encodes CDR1 SGHNT and CDR2 YENEEA. The CDR3 loop spans 13 amino acids. The CDR3 DNA is TGTGCCAGCGGCCGGACAGTTTACAATGAGCAGTTCTTC. It translates to CASGRTVYNEQFF.

The chain uses TRBV6-5 and TRBJ1-6; no clear D. The CDR3 runs 13 residues. Germline loops: CDR1 MNHEY, CDR2 SVGAGI. With 6 bases removed from V and 9 bases from J, the gap between germline ends came to 12 bases. CDR3 sequence: CASRLAGSSPLHF. As DNA, the CDR3 is TGTGCCAGCAGGCTTGCGGGATCTTCACCCCTCCACTTT.

This clone was seen more than once but under ten times. This chain links TRBV15 with TRBJ1-5, with TRBD1 identical over 8 bases. This CDR3 is built from 16 residues. CDR1 is LNHNV and CDR2 is YYDKDF in the germline V gene (reference sequence). J gave up 4 bases and V 3 bases, and 8 bases lay outside the gene matches. CDR3 loop: CATSSIDRGENQPQHF. The DNA for the CDR3 is TGTGCCACCAGCAGCATCGACAGGGGAGAAAATCAGCCCCAGCATTTT.

J is TRBJ2-7 and V is TRBV4-2; 8 nucleotides align to TRBD1. The CDR3 is 16 amino acids. Germline V gene sequence: CDR1 LGHNA, CDR2 YNFKEQ. V lost 4 bases to trimming and J lost 3 bases; unmatched junction nucleotides: 11. The DNA for the CDR3 is TGTGCCAGCAGCCGCCAAATAACAGGGGGTCACTACGAGCAGTACTTC. Its translation: CASSRQITGGHYEQYF.

The J gene is TRBJ1-6, the V gene TRBV6-5, with D perhaps matching TRBD1 (5 bases). Germline V gives CDR1 MNHEY, CDR2 SVGAGI. The length of the CDR3 is 13 residues. Between the trimmed V and J ends, which lost 6 bases and 7 bases, there was a span of 10 bases. CDR3 in DNA: TGTGCCAGCAGACAGGAGCTAAATTCACCCCTCCACTTT. Residues: CASRQELNSPLHF.